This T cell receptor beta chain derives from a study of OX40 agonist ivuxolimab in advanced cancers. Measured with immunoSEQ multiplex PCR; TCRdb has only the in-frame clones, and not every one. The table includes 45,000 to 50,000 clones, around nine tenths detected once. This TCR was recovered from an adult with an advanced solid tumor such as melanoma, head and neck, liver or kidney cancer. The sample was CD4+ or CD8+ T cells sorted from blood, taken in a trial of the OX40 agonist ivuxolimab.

The CDR3 reads CASSRQGRQPQHF. CDR3 nucleotide sequence: TGTGCCAGCAGTCGACAGGGTCGGCAGCCCCAGCATTTT. The chain uses TRBV6-5 and TRBJ1-5, with TRBD1 matching 7 bases. V trimming: 5 bases; J trimming: 7 bases; junction bases outside the gene matches: 5. In germline, CDR1 is MNHEY, CDR2 SVGAGI. This CDR3 region has 13 residues.